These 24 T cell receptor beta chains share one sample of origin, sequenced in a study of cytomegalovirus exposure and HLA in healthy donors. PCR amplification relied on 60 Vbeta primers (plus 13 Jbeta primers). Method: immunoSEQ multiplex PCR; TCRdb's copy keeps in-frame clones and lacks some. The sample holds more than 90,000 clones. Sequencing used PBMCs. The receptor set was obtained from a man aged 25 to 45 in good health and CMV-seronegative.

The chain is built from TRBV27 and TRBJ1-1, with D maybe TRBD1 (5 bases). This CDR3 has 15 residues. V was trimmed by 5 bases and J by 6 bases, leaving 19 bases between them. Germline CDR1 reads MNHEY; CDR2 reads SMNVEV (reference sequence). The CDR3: CASSPWGGTEAEAFF. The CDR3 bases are TGTGCCAGCAGTCCTTGGGGGGGTACGGAGGCTGAAGCTTTCTTT.

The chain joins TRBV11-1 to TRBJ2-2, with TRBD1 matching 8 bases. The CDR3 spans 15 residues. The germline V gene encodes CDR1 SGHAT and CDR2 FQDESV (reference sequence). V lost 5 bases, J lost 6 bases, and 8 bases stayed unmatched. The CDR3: CASSPRRGQAGELFF. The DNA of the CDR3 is TGTGCCAGCAGCCCCCGCAGGGGGCAGGCCGGGGAGCTGTTTTTT.

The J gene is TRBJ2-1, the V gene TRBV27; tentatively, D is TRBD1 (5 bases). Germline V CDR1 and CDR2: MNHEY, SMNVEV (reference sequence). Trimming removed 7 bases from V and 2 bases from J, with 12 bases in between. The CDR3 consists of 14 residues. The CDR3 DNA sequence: TGTGCCAGCAAGGAACAGGTCGCCTACAATGAGCAGTTCTTC. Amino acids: CASKEQVAYNEQFF.

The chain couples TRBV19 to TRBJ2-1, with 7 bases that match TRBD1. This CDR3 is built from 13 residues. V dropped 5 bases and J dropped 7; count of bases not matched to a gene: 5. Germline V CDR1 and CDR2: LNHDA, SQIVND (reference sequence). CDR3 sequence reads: CASSRTGANEQFF. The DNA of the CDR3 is TGTGCCAGTAGTCGTACAGGGGCGAATGAGCAGTTCTTC.

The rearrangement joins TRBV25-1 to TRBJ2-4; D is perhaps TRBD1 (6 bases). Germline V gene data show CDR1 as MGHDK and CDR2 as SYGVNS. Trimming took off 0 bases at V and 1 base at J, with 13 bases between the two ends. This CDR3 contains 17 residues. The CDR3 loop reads CASSEYKGDSAKNIQYF. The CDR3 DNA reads TGTGCCAGCAGTGAATATAAGGGGGATTCGGCCAAAAACATTCAGTACTTC.

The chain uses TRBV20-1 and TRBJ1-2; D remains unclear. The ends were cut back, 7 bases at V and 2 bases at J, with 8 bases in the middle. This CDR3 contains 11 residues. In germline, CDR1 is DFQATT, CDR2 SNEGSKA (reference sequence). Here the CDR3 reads CSVGGNYGYTF. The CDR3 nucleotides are TGCAGTGTGGGAGGGAACTATGGCTACACCTTC.

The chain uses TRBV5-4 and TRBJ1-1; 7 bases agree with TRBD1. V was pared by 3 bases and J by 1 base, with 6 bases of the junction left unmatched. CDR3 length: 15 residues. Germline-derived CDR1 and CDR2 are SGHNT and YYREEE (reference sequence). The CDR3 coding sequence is TGTGCCAGCAGCTCCCCCAGACAGGGGAACACTGAAGCTTTCTTT. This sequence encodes CASSSPRQGNTEAFF.

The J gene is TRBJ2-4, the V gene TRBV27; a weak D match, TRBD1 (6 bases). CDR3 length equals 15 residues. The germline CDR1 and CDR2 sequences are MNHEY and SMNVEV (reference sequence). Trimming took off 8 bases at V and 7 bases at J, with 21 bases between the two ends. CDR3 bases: TGTGCCAGCCTAAGCCGGGCCACAGGGACCAACATTCAGTACTTC. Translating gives CASLSRATGTNIQYF.

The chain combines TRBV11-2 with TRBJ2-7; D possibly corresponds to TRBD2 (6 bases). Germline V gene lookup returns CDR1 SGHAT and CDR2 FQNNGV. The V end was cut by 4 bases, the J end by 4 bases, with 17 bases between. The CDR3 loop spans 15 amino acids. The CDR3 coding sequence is TGTGCCAGCAGCTATTCGAGCCTGGGGGGTTACGAGCAGTACTTC. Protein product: CASSYSSLGGYEQYF.

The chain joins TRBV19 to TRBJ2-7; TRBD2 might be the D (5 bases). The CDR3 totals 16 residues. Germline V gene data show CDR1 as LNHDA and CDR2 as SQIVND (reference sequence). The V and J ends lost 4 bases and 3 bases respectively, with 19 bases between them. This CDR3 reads CASSTAPGWDNYEQYF. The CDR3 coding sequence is TGTGCCAGTAGTACCGCCCCGGGATGGGATAACTACGAGCAGTACTTC.

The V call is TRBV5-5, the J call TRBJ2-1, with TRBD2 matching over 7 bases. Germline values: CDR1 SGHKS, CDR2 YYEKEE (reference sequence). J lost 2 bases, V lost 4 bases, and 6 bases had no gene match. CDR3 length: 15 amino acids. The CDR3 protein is CASSPEGTTYNEQFF. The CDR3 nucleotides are TGTGCCAGCAGCCCCGAGGGGACTACCTACAATGAGCAGTTCTTC.

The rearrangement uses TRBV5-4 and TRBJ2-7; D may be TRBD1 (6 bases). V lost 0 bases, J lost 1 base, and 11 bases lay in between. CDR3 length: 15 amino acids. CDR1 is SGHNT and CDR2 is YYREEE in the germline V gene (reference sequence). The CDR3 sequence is CASSLEGVGSYEQYF. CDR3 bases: TGTGCCAGCAGCTTGGAGGGGGTAGGGTCCTACGAGCAGTACTTC.

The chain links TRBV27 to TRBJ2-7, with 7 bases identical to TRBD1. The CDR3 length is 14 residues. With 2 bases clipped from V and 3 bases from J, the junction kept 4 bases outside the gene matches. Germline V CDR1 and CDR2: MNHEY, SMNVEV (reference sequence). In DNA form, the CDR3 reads TGTGCCAGCAGTTTACGCCGGGACAGCTACGAGCAGTACTTC. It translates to CASSLRRDSYEQYF.

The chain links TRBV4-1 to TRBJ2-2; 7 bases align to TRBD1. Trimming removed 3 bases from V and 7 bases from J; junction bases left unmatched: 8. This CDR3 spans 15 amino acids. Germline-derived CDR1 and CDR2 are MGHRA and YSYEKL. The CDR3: CASSHKGTVSGELFF. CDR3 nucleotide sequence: TGCGCCAGCAGCCATAAGGGGACAGTGAGCGGGGAGCTGTTTTTT.

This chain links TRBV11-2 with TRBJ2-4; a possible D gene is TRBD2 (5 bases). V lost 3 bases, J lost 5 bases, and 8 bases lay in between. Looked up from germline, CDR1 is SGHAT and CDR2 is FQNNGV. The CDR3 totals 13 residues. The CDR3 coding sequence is TGTGCCAGCAGCTTGGTGGGAGAAAACATTCAGTACTTC. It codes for CASSLVGENIQYF.

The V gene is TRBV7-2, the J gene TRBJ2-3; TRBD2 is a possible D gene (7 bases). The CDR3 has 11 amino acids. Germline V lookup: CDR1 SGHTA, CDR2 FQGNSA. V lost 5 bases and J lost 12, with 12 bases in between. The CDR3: CASSDRTRQYF. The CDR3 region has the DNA TGTGCCAGCAGCGACAGGACTAGACAGTATTTT.

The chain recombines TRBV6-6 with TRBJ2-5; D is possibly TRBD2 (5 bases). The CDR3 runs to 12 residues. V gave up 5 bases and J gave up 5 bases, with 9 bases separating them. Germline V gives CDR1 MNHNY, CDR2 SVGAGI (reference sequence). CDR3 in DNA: TGTGCCAGCAGTCTAGCTGGGGAGACCCAGTACTTC. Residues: CASSLAGETQYF.

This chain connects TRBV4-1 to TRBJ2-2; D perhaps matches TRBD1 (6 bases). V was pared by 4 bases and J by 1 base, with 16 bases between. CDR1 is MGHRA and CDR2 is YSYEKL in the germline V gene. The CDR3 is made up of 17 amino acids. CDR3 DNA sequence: TGCGCCAGCAGCCCCTGGGGTGGGGGCATGAACACCGGGGAGCTGTTTTTT. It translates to CASSPWGGGMNTGELFF.

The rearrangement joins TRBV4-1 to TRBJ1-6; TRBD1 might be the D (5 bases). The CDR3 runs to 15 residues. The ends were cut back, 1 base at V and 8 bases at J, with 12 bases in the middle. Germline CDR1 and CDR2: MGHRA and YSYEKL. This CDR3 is CASSQGQGRDSPLHF. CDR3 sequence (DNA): TGCGCCAGCAGCCAAGGGCAGGGAAGAGATTCACCCCTCCACTTT.

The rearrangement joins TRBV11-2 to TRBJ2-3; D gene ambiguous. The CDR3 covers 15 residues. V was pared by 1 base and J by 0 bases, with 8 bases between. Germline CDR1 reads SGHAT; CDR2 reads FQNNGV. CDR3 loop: CASSLGLTSTDTQYF. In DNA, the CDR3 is TGTGCCAGCAGCTTAGGGTTAACTAGCACAGATACGCAGTATTTT.

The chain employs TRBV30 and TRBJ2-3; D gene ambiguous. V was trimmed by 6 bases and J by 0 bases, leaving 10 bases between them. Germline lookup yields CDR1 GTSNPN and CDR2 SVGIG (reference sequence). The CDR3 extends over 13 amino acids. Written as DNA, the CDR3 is TGTGCCTGCCCTATGCCCAGCACAGATACGCAGTATTTT. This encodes CACPMPSTDTQYF.

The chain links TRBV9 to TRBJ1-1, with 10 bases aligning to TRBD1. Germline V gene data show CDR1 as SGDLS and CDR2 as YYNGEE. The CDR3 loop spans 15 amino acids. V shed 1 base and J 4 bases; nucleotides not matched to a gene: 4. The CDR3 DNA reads TGTGCCAGCAGCGTAAGATGGGACAGGGGCACTGAAGCTTTCTTT. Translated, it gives CASSVRWDRGTEAFF.

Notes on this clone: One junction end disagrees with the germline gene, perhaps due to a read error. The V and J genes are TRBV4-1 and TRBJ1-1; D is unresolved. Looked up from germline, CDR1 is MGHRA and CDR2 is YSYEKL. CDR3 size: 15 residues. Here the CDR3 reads CVSSQEGAANTEAFF. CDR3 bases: TGCGTCAGCAGCCAAGAAGGAGCGGCGAACACTGAAGCTTTCTTT.

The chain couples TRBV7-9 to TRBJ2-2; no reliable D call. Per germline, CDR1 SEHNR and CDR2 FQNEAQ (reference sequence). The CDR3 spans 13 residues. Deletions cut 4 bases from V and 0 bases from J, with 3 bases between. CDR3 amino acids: CASSWPNTGELFF. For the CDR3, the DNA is TGTGCCAGCAGCTGGCCGAACACCGGGGAGCTGTTTTTT. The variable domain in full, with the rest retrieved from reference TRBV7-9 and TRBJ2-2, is DTGVSQNPRHKITKRGQNVTFRCDPISEHNRLYWYRQTLGQGPEFLTYFQNEAQLEKSRLLSDRFSAERPKGSFSTLEIQRTEQGDSAMYLCASSWPNTGELFFGEGSRLTVL.